This T cell receptor beta chain was profiled in a study of T-cell reconstitution after alpha-beta-depleted transplantation in children. Unique molecular identifiers were built into the TCRbeta library. TCRdb re-called the PCR reads through MiXCR, storing one row per CDR3 protein. The sample consists of fewer than 550,000 distinct CDR3 sequences, roughly 15% of them appearing once. Germline V gene sequence: CDR1 SGHTA, CDR2 FQGNSA. Losses at the gene ends were 4 bases for V and 2 bases for J; bases not matched to a gene: 10. The CDR3 extends over 17 amino acids. The J gene is TRBJ2-4, the V gene TRBV7-2; 8 bases fit TRBD2. The TCR comes from a boy under two years old who had a stem cell transplant for Wiskott-Aldrich syndrome, so the T cells may come from the graft donor. Specimen: PBMCs, mostly from graft donor cells, collected 360 days after TCRalphabeta/CD19-depleted stem cell transplant. CDR3 nucleotide sequence: TGTGCCAGCAGCTCTCGGCGGGGGGAGAGGACCAAAAACATTCAGTACTTC. It specifies CASSSRRGERTKNIQYF.